The 13 T cell receptor beta chains below were found in one sample sequenced in a study of cytomegalovirus exposure and HLA in healthy donors. It was with 60 Vbeta and 13 Jbeta primers that the PCR ran. Profiling relied on immunoSEQ multiplex PCR, and the TCRdb table lists in-frame clones only, not all of them. Its table records about 130,000 clones. Sequences were obtained from PBMCs. The receptors originated from a man aged 18 to 29 in good health and CMV-seronegative.

The V call is TRBV4-1, the J call TRBJ1-1, with D unresolved. This CDR3 has 13 amino acids. Looked up from germline, CDR1 is MGHRA and CDR2 is YSYEKL. V was shortened by 0 bases and J by 12 bases, with 14 bases between the two germline ends. Here the CDR3 reads CASSQEPGRGTFF. In DNA, the CDR3 is TGCGCCAGCAGCCAAGAACCGGGTAGAGGAACTTTCTTT.

For this clone: The junction and the germline gene differ at one end; a read error may be behind it. The chain is built from TRBV15 and TRBJ1-4; D unresolved. The CDR3 has 14 amino acids. From germline, CDR1 is LNHNV and CDR2 YYDKDF (reference sequence). Written as DNA, the CDR3 is TGTGCCACCTCAGGCAGGCAGACAATGAAAAATCTGTTTTTT. Translating gives CATSGRQTMKNLFF.

The chain uses TRBV5-4 and TRBJ2-3; 9 bases agree with TRBD2. Germline assignment: CDR1 SGHNT and CDR2 YYREEE (reference sequence). The CDR3 is made up of 16 amino acids. The J segment lost 3 bases and the V segment lost 4 bases, leaving 9 bases of the junction unmatched. The CDR3 sequence is CASSARAGGLTDTQYF. CDR3 in DNA: TGTGCCAGCAGCGCCAGAGCGGGGGGTTTAACAGATACGCAGTATTTT.

Here the CDR3 reads CASSSRQARQPQHF. The DNA of the CDR3 is TGTGCCAGCAGTTCCCGACAGGCGAGACAGCCCCAGCATTTT. This chain joins TRBV28 and TRBJ1-5; perhaps TRBD1 as D (6 bases). CDR3 length equals 14 residues. Trimming removed 4 bases from V and 7 bases from J, with 14 bases in between. Germline V gives CDR1 MDHEN, CDR2 SYDVKM.

As to this clone: Other DNA sequences within the sample encode an identical CDR3. The chain has TRBV5-1 and TRBJ2-7; TRBD1 aligns across 8 bases. V trimming: 5 bases; J trimming: 6 bases; junction bases outside the gene matches: 7. Germline assignment: CDR1 SGHRS and CDR2 YFSETQ. The CDR3 covers 13 residues. CDR3 sequence reads: CASSQTDRGEQYF. The CDR3 DNA reads TGCGCCAGCAGTCAAACCGACAGGGGCGAGCAGTACTTC.

V is TRBV5-1 and J is TRBJ2-3, with 8 bases fitting TRBD2. This CDR3 is 16 amino acids long. V shed 1 base and J 0 bases; nucleotides not matched to a gene: 4. Germline assignment: CDR1 SGHRS and CDR2 YFSETQ. The CDR3 sequence is CASSLLTSGSTDTQYF. CDR3 coding DNA: TGCGCCAGCAGCTTGTTAACTAGCGGTAGCACAGATACGCAGTATTTT.

This rearrangement joins TRBV28 to TRBJ2-1; perhaps TRBD1 as D (5 bases). V gave up 6 bases and J gave up 1 base, with 16 bases separating them. This CDR3 contains 16 residues. Per the germline V gene, CDR1 is MDHEN and CDR2 is SYDVKM. CDR3 in amino acids: CASRPPGRLSYNEQFF. The CDR3 region has the DNA TGTGCCAGCAGGCCCCCAGGGCGACTTTCCTACAATGAGCAGTTCTTC. Supplemented by reference TRBV28 and TRBJ2-1, the full variable domain reads DVKVTQSSRYLVKRTGEKVFLECVQDMDHENMFWYRQDPGLGLRLIYFSYDVKMKEKGDIPEGYSVSREKKERFSLILESASTNQTSMYLCASRPPGRLSYNEQFFGPGTRLTVL.

The rearrangement joins TRBV7-9 to TRBJ1-1; D not certain. V dropped 5 bases and J dropped 0 bases, with 25 bases sitting between them. The CDR3 contains 19 residues. Per germline, CDR1 SEHNR and CDR2 FQNEAQ (reference sequence). CDR3 DNA: TGTGCCAGCAGCCCACCCACGGGGAAGACTGCCTTAATGAACACTGAAGCTTTCTTT. The encoded protein is CASSPPTGKTALMNTEAFF.

The chain joins TRBV29-1 to TRBJ2-2, with D possibly TRBD2 on 6 matching bases. CDR3 length: 17 residues. V lost 1 base and J 0 bases, leaving 15 bases between the germline ends. Germline CDR1 reads SQVTM; CDR2 reads ANQGSEA. The CDR3 region has the DNA TGCAGCGTTGAAGTGGGGGGAGTCCATCCGAACACCGGGGAGCTGTTTTTT. This codes for CSVEVGGVHPNTGELFF.

The chain recombines TRBV21-1 with TRBJ1-1; TRBD1 was called by the table and not checked on the DNA. TRBV21-1 is a documented pseudogene. The length of the CDR3 is 14 residues. This CDR3 reads CASSKTGRGTEAFF. In DNA form, the CDR3 reads TGTGCCAGCAGCAAAACAGGGCGAGGCACTGAAGCTTTCTTT.

The chain uses TRBV6-5 and TRBJ1-2; no clear D. The CDR3 has 15 residues. Germline V gene sequence: CDR1 MNHEY, CDR2 SVGAGI. Trimming took off 2 bases at V and 3 bases at J, with 13 bases between the two ends. The CDR3 loop reads CASSYLEEDYYGYTF. The CDR3 DNA follows: TGTGCCAGCAGTTACCTCGAAGAGGATTACTATGGCTACACCTTC.

The V call is TRBV7-7, the J call TRBJ1-6; TRBD1 agrees at 9 bases. CDR3 length: 15 residues. With 2 bases clipped from V and 6 bases from J, the junction kept 2 bases outside the gene matches. Germline CDR1 reads SSHAT; CDR2 reads FNYEAQ (reference sequence). CDR3 amino acids: CASSLTGQGNSPLHF. Written as DNA, the CDR3 is TGTGCCAGCAGCTTAACGGGACAGGGTAATTCACCCCTCCACTTT.

The chain is built from TRBV11-1 and TRBJ2-3; D might be TRBD2 (6 bases). Germline V gene data show CDR1 as SGHAT and CDR2 as FQDESV (reference sequence). The CDR3 is made up of 15 amino acids. Trimming shortened V by 5 bases and J by 0 bases, and 12 bases separated the two germline ends. The CDR3 coding sequence is TGTGCCAGCAGCGCCCTAGCGTTTAGCACAGATACGCAGTATTTT. Amino acids: CASSALAFSTDTQYF.